The 5 T cell receptor beta chains below come from one sample, sequenced in a study of T cell repertoires in cytomegalovirus infection. These TCRs' antigens remain unknown. Using its own MiXCR run on the reads, TCRdb lists one record per CDR3 protein. The sample has 140,000 to 150,000 distinct CDR3 sequences; 32% are singletons. Specimen: CD8+ T cells from cultured PBMCs, collected from culture after CMV antigen stimulation. The receptor set was obtained from a human donor in good health (CMV status not recorded). Some clones in this sample may be carry-over from other donors' samples.

The chain uses TRBV2 and TRBJ2-7; 8 nucleotides match TRBD2. There are 15 residues in the CDR3. V lost 8 bases and J lost 3; bases outside the gene matches: 12. Germline CDR1 reads SNHLY; CDR2 reads FYNNEI. CDR3 sequence: CASDFVQRGNYEQYF. The CDR3 DNA is TGTGCCAGCGACTTCGTACAGCGGGGGAACTACGAGCAGTACTTC.

This clonotype was seen a handful of times. V gene TRBV6-5 combines with J gene TRBJ2-7, with D perhaps TRBD1 or TRBD2 (5 bases each). Trimming removed 4 bases at V and 2 bases at J, with 12 bases between. From germline, CDR1 is MNHEY and CDR2 SVGAGI. This CDR3 contains 14 residues. The CDR3 is CASSLRGSTYEQYF. CDR3 DNA sequence: TGTGCCAGCAGTTTGAGGGGATCGACCTACGAGCAGTACTTC.

This clonotype was seen a single time. The rearrangement joins TRBV4-1 to TRBJ2-7, with D perhaps TRBD1 or TRBD2 (5 bases each). V shed 1 base and J shed 5 bases, with 12 bases lying between them. The CDR3 sequence is 14 residues long. The germline gives CDR1 MGHRA, CDR2 YSYEKL. The CDR3 DNA reads as TGCGCCAGCAGCCAAGCTGGGGGATCGGACGAGCAGTACTTC. Protein sequence: CASSQAGGSDEQYF.

This chain links TRBV10-3 with TRBJ2-1, with a tentative D call TRBD1 (5 bases). CDR1 and CDR2 from the germline V gene are ENHRY and SYGVKD. The CDR3 consists of 14 residues. Trimming removed 3 bases from V and 9 bases from J, with 15 bases in between. The CDR3 loop reads CAISDPRTSSEQFF. CDR3 bases: TGTGCCATCAGTGACCCGAGGACAAGCAGTGAGCAGTTCTTC.

Written as DNA, the CDR3 is TGTGCCACCCGCGAACCTCCGGGACAGGGTTGGTACAATGAGCAGTTCTTC. It yields the protein CATREPPGQGWYNEQFF. The chain links TRBV6-5 to TRBJ2-1; TRBD1 aligns across 9 bases. The CDR3 totals 17 residues. Germline-derived CDR1 and CDR2 are MNHEY and SVGAGI. The junction had 17 bases not matched to a gene; V was cut back by 10 bases and J by 4 bases.